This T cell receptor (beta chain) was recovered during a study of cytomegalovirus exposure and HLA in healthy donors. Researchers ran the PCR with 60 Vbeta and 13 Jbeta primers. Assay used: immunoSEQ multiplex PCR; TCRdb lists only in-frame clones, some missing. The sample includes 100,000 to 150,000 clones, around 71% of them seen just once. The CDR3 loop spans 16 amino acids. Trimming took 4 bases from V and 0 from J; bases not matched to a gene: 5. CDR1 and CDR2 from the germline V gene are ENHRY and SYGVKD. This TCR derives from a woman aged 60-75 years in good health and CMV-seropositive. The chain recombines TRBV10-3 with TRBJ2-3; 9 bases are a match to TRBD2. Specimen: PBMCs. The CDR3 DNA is TGTGCCATCAGTGGGCGGGGGGGCCAGAGCACAGATACGCAGTATTTT. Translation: CAISGRGGQSTDTQYF.